This T cell receptor (beta chain) is drawn from a study of CD8+ T cells in alopecia areata. Looking at the study overall: Tofacitinib ran 6 to 18 months, followed by 6 months off drug.

RNA extraction and reverse transcription yielded cDNA as sequencing template. Data came from immunoSEQ multiplex PCR; TCRdb stores just in-frame clones and leaves some out. This table has fewer than 250,000 clones, 50% to 60% appearing once. This clone was seen a few times. Its antigen is still unknown. Study observations and caveats: A great number of expanded lesional clones endured in scalp and blood during tofacitinib. Elevated clonality characterized lesional scalp relative to normal scalp, particularly in alopecia totalis/universalis.

The treatment is: oral pan-JAK inhibitor, 5-10 mg twice daily. Separation by sorting yielded CD4+ and CD8+ T cells from PBMCs. The CDR3 runs to 14 residues. Germline CDR1 SQVTM, CDR2 ANQGSEA. Losses at the gene ends were 7 bases for V and 5 bases for J; bases not matched to a gene: 11. V is TRBV29-1 and J is TRBJ1-1, with TRBD1 matching over 9 bases. The sequence was collected from a human donor with alopecia areata. The sample in question was CD4+ T cells sorted from blood, obtained at week 4, from a patient treated with tofacitinib. The CDR3 protein is CSARAGTGNTEAFF. The CDR3 DNA reads TGCAGCGCCAGGGCCGGGACAGGGAATACTGAAGCTTTCTTT.